This T cell receptor beta chain was identified in a study of sequential checkpoint blockade in melanoma. Study context: Arm A got nivolumab then ipilimumab; arm B the reverse, 1:1. After both sequences, patients received maintenance nivolumab.

Treatment given: randomized to nivolumab then ipilimumab (arm A) or the reverse (arm B). None of the patients previously received DNA-damaging chemotherapy. Sorted cells were live CD3+CD8+, lacking CD19 and CD56, from PBMCs. Assay used: immunoSEQ multiplex PCR; TCRdb lists only in-frame clones, some missing. Of about 21,000 clones in the sample, approximately 80% were seen once. The germline CDR1 and CDR2 sequences are SGHAT and FQNNGV. V dropped 3 bases and J dropped 2 bases, with 8 bases sitting between them. The CDR3 loop spans 13 amino acids. This rearrangement joins TRBV11-2 to TRBJ2-7; D perhaps matches TRBD2 (5 bases). Sequencing was performed on CD8+ T cells sorted from blood (inferred from file names), taken from a patient given nivolumab and ipilimumab in sequence. This receptor was identified in a human donor with melanoma. The CDR3 reads CASSFGVTYEQYF. CDR3 coding DNA: TGTGCCAGCAGCTTCGGGGTTACCTACGAGCAGTACTTC.